Listed below are T cell receptor beta chains from one sample, sequenced in a study of OX40 agonist ivuxolimab in advanced cancers. Only in-frame clones appear in the TCRdb table, and some are missing; sequencing was by immunoSEQ multiplex PCR. The table has around 89,000 clones, roughly 93% seen once; the top ten hold more than 0.6%. The sample consisted of CD4+ or CD8+ T cells sorted from blood, taken in a trial of the OX40 agonist ivuxolimab. The receptor set was obtained from an adult with an advanced solid tumor such as melanoma, head and neck, liver or kidney cancer. Both conserved end residues are part of each CDR3. The order of the fields is D gene, clone size, J gene, V gene, CDR3 protein, CDR3 DNA. The D gene is left open where the match is weak. Expanded clones are given a class, and other clones once, few, many or no size at all.

d_gene: .; abundance: .; j_gene: TRBJ1-2; v_gene: TRBV5-4; CDR3aa: CASSLIATNYGYTF; CDR3nt: TGTGCCAGCAGCTTGATTGCGACTAACTATGGCTACACCTTC
d_gene: .; abundance: once; j_gene: TRBJ1-4; v_gene: TRBV18; CDR3aa: CASSPPGGANEKLFF; CDR3nt: TGTGCCAGCTCACCACCAGGGGGGGCTAATGAAAAACTGTTTTTT
d_gene: TRBD1; abundance: .; j_gene: TRBJ2-1; v_gene: TRBV2; CDR3aa: CASTNPRDRGPNEQFF; CDR3nt: TGTGCCAGCACTAACCCGCGGGACAGGGGACCTAACGAGCAGTTCTTC
d_gene: .; abundance: once; j_gene: TRBJ2-7; v_gene: TRBV19; CDR3aa: CASSLSRSSYEQYF; CDR3nt: TGTGCCAGTAGCCTTAGCCGTAGCTCCTACGAGCAGTACTTC
d_gene: .; abundance: once; j_gene: TRBJ2-3; v_gene: TRBV6-1; CDR3aa: CASRDIASTDTQYF; CDR3nt: TGTGCCAGCAGGGACATAGCTAGCACAGATACGCAGTATTTT
d_gene: .; abundance: once; j_gene: TRBJ2-7; v_gene: TRBV5-1; CDR3aa: CASSQGTEVVREQYF; CDR3nt: TGCGCCAGCAGCCAGGGGACTGAGGTTGTGAGGGAGCAGTACTTC
d_gene: TRBD2; abundance: .; j_gene: TRBJ2-1; v_gene: TRBV18; CDR3aa: CASSLLGLAGGFDEQFF; CDR3nt: TGTGCCAGCTCACTACTTGGACTAGCGGGAGGGTTCGATGAGCAGTTCTTC
d_gene: .; abundance: .; j_gene: TRBJ2-3; v_gene: TRBV2; CDR3aa: CASSTGTPRTDTQYF; CDR3nt: TGTGCCAGCAGTACCGGGACTCCCCGCACAGATACGCAGTATTTT
d_gene: .; abundance: once; j_gene: TRBJ2-7; v_gene: TRBV2; CDR3aa: CASSYGTTEQYF; CDR3nt: TGTGCCAGCAGTTACGGGACGACCGAGCAGTACTTC
d_gene: .; abundance: .; j_gene: TRBJ2-1; v_gene: TRBV7-2; CDR3aa: CASSSHNEQFF; CDR3nt: TGTGCCAGCAGCTCACACAATGAGCAGTTCTTC
d_gene: .; abundance: .; j_gene: TRBJ2-1; v_gene: TRBV7-9; CDR3aa: CASSPIPYNEQFF; CDR3nt: TGTGCCAGCAGTCCTATACCCTACAATGAGCAGTTCTTC
d_gene: .; abundance: .; j_gene: TRBJ1-4; v_gene: TRBV7-9; CDR3aa: CASSLGTENEKLFF; CDR3nt: TGTGCCAGCAGCTTAGGAACAGAGAATGAAAAACTGTTTTTT
d_gene: TRBD1; abundance: .; j_gene: TRBJ2-5; v_gene: TRBV7-6; CDR3aa: CASSSRQGEKETQYF; CDR3nt: TGTGCCAGCAGCTCCCGACAGGGGGAAAAAGAGACCCAGTACTTC
d_gene: TRBD1; abundance: .; j_gene: TRBJ1-4; v_gene: TRBV19; CDR3aa: CASQGGDGGANEKLFF; CDR3nt: TGTGCCAGCCAAGGGGGCGACGGAGGAGCTAATGAAAAACTGTTTTTT
d_gene: TRBD2; abundance: .; j_gene: TRBJ2-7; v_gene: TRBV19; CDR3aa: CASRKAGIYEQYF; CDR3nt: TGTGCCAGTAGAAAAGCGGGGATCTACGAGCAGTACTTC
d_gene: .; abundance: .; j_gene: TRBJ1-2; v_gene: TRBV7-9; CDR3aa: CASSLQEEDGYTF; CDR3nt: TGTGCCAGCAGCTTGCAGGAGGAGGATGGCTACACCTTC
d_gene: .; abundance: .; j_gene: TRBJ1-1; v_gene: TRBV6-5; CDR3aa: CASSYQAGTEAFF; CDR3nt: TGTGCCAGCAGTTACCAGGCCGGCACTGAAGCTTTCTTT
d_gene: .; abundance: .; j_gene: TRBJ1-2; v_gene: TRBV5-1; CDR3aa: CASSLGDGDYGYTF; CDR3nt: TGCGCCAGCAGCTTGGGGGACGGGGACTATGGCTACACCTTC
d_gene: .; abundance: .; j_gene: TRBJ2-1; v_gene: TRBV6-6; CDR3aa: CASSYTRPYNEQFF; CDR3nt: TGTGCCAGCAGTTACACCAGGCCATACAATGAGCAGTTCTTC
d_gene: .; abundance: .; j_gene: TRBJ2-1; v_gene: TRBV29-1; CDR3aa: CSVDKGYEQFF; CDR3nt: TGCAGCGTTGATAAGGGGTATGAGCAGTTCTTC
d_gene: .; abundance: .; j_gene: TRBJ2-2; v_gene: TRBV14; CDR3aa: CASSQAQINTGELFF; CDR3nt: TGTGCCAGCAGCCAAGCTCAGATAAACACCGGGGAGCTGTTTTTT
d_gene: TRBD2; abundance: .; j_gene: TRBJ2-1; v_gene: TRBV7-2; CDR3aa: CASSLAGGGAMEQFF; CDR3nt: TGTGCCAGCAGCTTAGCGGGCGGGGGGGCGATGGAGCAGTTCTTC
d_gene: .; abundance: once; j_gene: TRBJ2-3; v_gene: TRBV19; CDR3aa: CASSIHPTLSTDTQYF; CDR3nt: TGTGCCAGTAGTATTCATCCAACCCTAAGCACAGATACGCAGTATTTT
d_gene: .; abundance: .; j_gene: TRBJ2-1; v_gene: TRBV5-4; CDR3aa: CTSSLDAYNEQFF; CDR3nt: TGTACCAGCAGCTTGGATGCCTACAATGAGCAGTTCTTC
d_gene: .; abundance: .; j_gene: TRBJ2-1; v_gene: TRBV6-5; CDR3aa: CASSFHAGSSYNEQFF; CDR3nt: TGTGCCAGCAGTTTTCATGCGGGGAGCTCCTACAATGAGCAGTTCTTC
d_gene: .; abundance: .; j_gene: TRBJ2-7; v_gene: TRBV7-2; CDR3aa: CASSPSTATYEQYF; CDR3nt: TGTGCCAGCAGCCCCTCGACAGCAACCTACGAGCAGTACTTC
d_gene: .; abundance: .; j_gene: TRBJ2-1; v_gene: TRBV16; CDR3aa: CASSQSGLTNEQFF; CDR3nt: TGTGCCAGCAGCCAATCGGGCCTGACCAATGAGCAGTTCTTC
d_gene: .; abundance: .; j_gene: TRBJ1-1; v_gene: TRBV15; CDR3aa: CATSRDRSGTEAFF; CDR3nt: TGTGCCACCAGCAGAGATCGGAGTGGCACTGAAGCTTTCTTT
d_gene: .; abundance: .; j_gene: TRBJ2-7; v_gene: TRBV7-2; CDR3aa: CASSPTSRLQEYF; CDR3nt: TGTGCCAGCAGCCCAACCTCCCGGCTCCAAGAGTACTTC
d_gene: TRBD1; abundance: .; j_gene: TRBJ1-4; v_gene: TRBV15; CDR3aa: CATSRVPAGTDNEKLFF; CDR3nt: TGTGCCACCAGCAGAGTTCCCGCCGGGACAGATAATGAAAAACTGTTTTTT
d_gene: TRBD1; abundance: .; j_gene: TRBJ2-5; v_gene: TRBV7-9; CDR3aa: CASSPGQGAETQYF; CDR3nt: TGTGCCAGCAGCCCGGGACAGGGTGCCGAGACCCAGTACTTC
d_gene: TRBD1; abundance: .; j_gene: TRBJ1-2; v_gene: TRBV5-4; CDR3aa: CASSLEGYGRGRENYGYTF; CDR3nt: TGTGCCAGCAGCTTGGAAGGGTATGGCAGGGGGCGCGAGAACTATGGCTACACCTTC
d_gene: TRBD2; abundance: .; j_gene: TRBJ2-3; v_gene: TRBV15; CDR3aa: CATSKRVAGDSDTQYF; CDR3nt: TGTGCCACCAGCAAAAGGGTAGCGGGAGACTCAGATACGCAGTATTTT
d_gene: TRBD1; abundance: .; j_gene: TRBJ2-7; v_gene: TRBV9; CDR3aa: CASSPPGGQGAYEQYF; CDR3nt: TGTGCCAGCAGCCCTCCCGGCGGACAGGGGGCTTACGAGCAGTACTTC
d_gene: TRBD2; abundance: .; j_gene: TRBJ2-2; v_gene: TRBV29-1; CDR3aa: CSVEAGNTGELFF; CDR3nt: TGCAGCGTGGAAGCGGGAAACACCGGGGAGCTGTTTTTT
d_gene: TRBD1; abundance: .; j_gene: TRBJ2-1; v_gene: TRBV18; CDR3aa: CASSRGQTSSYNEQFF; CDR3nt: TGTGCCAGCTCACGGGGACAGACGAGCTCCTACAATGAGCAGTTCTTC
d_gene: .; abundance: .; j_gene: TRBJ1-6; v_gene: TRBV19; CDR3aa: CASSMIRNNNSPLHF; CDR3nt: TGTGCCAGTAGTATGATCCGGAATAATAATTCACCCCTCCACTTT
d_gene: .; abundance: .; j_gene: TRBJ2-1; v_gene: TRBV18; CDR3aa: CASSPLSGGTYNEQFF; CDR3nt: TGTGCCAGCTCACCACTATCTGGGGGGACCTACAATGAGCAGTTCTTC
d_gene: TRBD2; abundance: .; j_gene: TRBJ2-7; v_gene: TRBV7-2; CDR3aa: CASSFGGRWTSYEQYF; CDR3nt: TGTGCCAGCAGCTTTGGCGGGAGGTGGACCTCCTACGAGCAGTACTTC
d_gene: .; abundance: .; j_gene: TRBJ2-2; v_gene: TRBV7-2; CDR3aa: CASSSEGSAGELFF; CDR3nt: TGTGCCAGCAGCTCAGAGGGCTCTGCCGGGGAGCTGTTTTTT
d_gene: TRBD1; abundance: .; j_gene: TRBJ1-2; v_gene: TRBV29-1; CDR3aa: CSAKQGSYGYTF; CDR3nt: TGCAGCGCAAAACAGGGGTCCTATGGCTACACCTTC
d_gene: .; abundance: .; j_gene: TRBJ2-5; v_gene: TRBV27; CDR3aa: CASSPRGAPQGETQYF; CDR3nt: TGTGCCAGCAGCCCCCGGGGGGCTCCTCAGGGGGAGACCCAGTACTTC
d_gene: TRBD1; abundance: .; j_gene: TRBJ1-1; v_gene: TRBV5-4; CDR3aa: CASSYGDSRYTEAFF; CDR3nt: TGTGCCAGCAGCTATGGGGACAGTAGATACACTGAAGCTTTCTTT
d_gene: .; abundance: .; j_gene: TRBJ2-1; v_gene: TRBV5-1; CDR3aa: CASSRGGLPAPEQFF; CDR3nt: TGCGCCAGCAGCAGGGGGGGGCTACCCGCGCCTGAGCAGTTCTTC
d_gene: TRBD2; abundance: .; j_gene: TRBJ2-7; v_gene: TRBV7-9; CDR3aa: CASSTGVLAGAEQYF; CDR3nt: TGTGCCAGCAGCACCGGAGTCCTAGCGGGAGCCGAGCAGTACTTC
d_gene: .; abundance: .; j_gene: TRBJ2-4; v_gene: TRBV10-1; CDR3aa: CASSENLEGNIQYF; CDR3nt: TGCGCCAGCAGTGAGAACCTTGAGGGAAACATTCAGTACTTC
d_gene: .; abundance: .; j_gene: TRBJ2-3; v_gene: TRBV7-9; CDR3aa: CASGMRAGVTDTQYF; CDR3nt: TGTGCCAGCGGCATGAGGGCAGGAGTAACAGATACGCAGTATTTT
d_gene: TRBD2; abundance: .; j_gene: TRBJ2-7; v_gene: TRBV27; CDR3aa: CASSLSMTSGGLSYEQYF; CDR3nt: TGTGCCAGCAGTTTATCGATGACTAGCGGGGGCCTCTCCTACGAGCAGTACTTC
d_gene: .; abundance: .; j_gene: TRBJ2-2; v_gene: TRBV7-2; CDR3aa: CASSLASSGELFF; CDR3nt: TGTGCCAGCAGCTTAGCCTCCTCCGGGGAGCTGTTTTTT
d_gene: .; abundance: .; j_gene: TRBJ2-1; v_gene: TRBV9; CDR3aa: CASSYDARSSYNEQFF; CDR3nt: TGTGCCAGCAGCTATGACGCACGAAGCTCCTACAATGAGCAGTTCTTC
d_gene: .; abundance: once; j_gene: TRBJ2-7; v_gene: TRBV21-1; CDR3aa: CASSYRDRDYEQYF; CDR3nt: TGTGCCAGCAGCTACCGGGACAGGGACTACGAGCAGTACTTC